This TCR beta chain was identified in a study of T cells in Graves' hyperthyroidism and ophthalmopathy. Study-level results: Most thyroid-expanded clonotypes above 0.001 were also found in blood.

Researchers took RNA transcripts and amplified the TCR beta CDR3 regions from them. With the HTBI primer set, the TCR CDR3 went through a first round of RT-PCR. Each CDR3 protein gets one entry after TCRdb re-called the multiplex PCR reads with MiXCR. This table holds about 480,000 distinct CDR3 sequences, approximately 25% found once. Germline V CDR1 and CDR2: DFQATT, SNEGSKA (reference sequence). The CDR3 length is 16 residues. V was pared by 0 bases and J by 1 base, with 13 bases between. This clonotype was seen more than once but under ten times. Its antigen remains unknown. The source material was blood. The chain uses TRBV20-1 and TRBJ1-5, with D possibly being TRBD1 (6 bases). The receptor was derived from a woman aged 25 to 39 with Graves' ophthalmopathy. The CDR3, as DNA: TGCAGTGCTAGAGATTTACAGGGTGGGAGCAATCAGCCCCAGCATTTT. The encoded protein is CSARDLQGGSNQPQHF.